This T cell receptor beta chain was recorded in a study of PD-1 blockade in classical Hodgkin lymphoma. Note on this clone: Its cognate antigen is unknown.

Here immunoSEQ multiplex PCR was the method, and the copy in TCRdb shows in-frame clones only, minus some. The sample lists about 50,000 clones; 88% were seen once. Germline assignment: CDR1 SGHRS and CDR2 YFSETQ. V lost 0 bases and J lost 3, with 16 bases in between. The CDR3 is 16 amino acids. Study outcomes and limitations: Complete responders entered with baseline diversity on par with newly diagnosed patients, the results showed.

No patient escaped relapse after autologous stem cell transplantation, and brentuximab vedotin exposure varied. The sequence derives from a human donor with classical Hodgkin lymphoma. V and J are TRBV5-1 and TRBJ2-7; no reliable D call. Sequences were derived from peripheral blood mononuclear cells (PBMCs), sampled before the second cycle of nivolumab. CDR3 region: CASSLVALPPNYEQYF. The CDR3 DNA reads TGCGCCAGCAGCTTGGTGGCGCTGCCCCCGAACTACGAGCAGTACTTC.